The T cell receptor (beta chain) under discussion was sequenced for a study of blood T cell repertoires in COVID-19. Turning to the study itself: The United States, Italy and Spain provided the acute and convalescent COVID-19 samples. PBMCs, B-cell-depleted T cells, or T cells provided the cDNA or gDNA that made up the material.

CDR1 is SGHRS and CDR2 is YFSETQ in the germline V gene. The CDR3 is made up of 14 amino acids. Trimming removed 2 bases from V and 5 bases from J, with 14 bases in between. Authors' methods: Reference gene primers were amplified, and this amplification served to estimate nucleated cell counts. The table came from immunoSEQ multiplex PCR; TCRdb's copy has only in-frame clones and leaves some out. The V and J calls and the clone size are those of that table, but D and trimming were determined from the DNA. The table shows over 85,000 clones, with almost 80% occurring only once. J is TRBJ2-7 and V is TRBV5-1, with a tentative D call TRBD1 (6 bases). The TCR originated in a woman older than 75 with active or convalescent COVID-19. What was sequenced was peripheral blood. The CDR3 nucleotides are TGCGCCAGCAGCTTACAGGGCGCCAGCAACGAGCAGTACTTC. As protein: CASSLQGASNEQYF.